This T cell receptor beta chain was sequenced during a study of immune evolution from preneoplasia to lung adenocarcinoma. TCRdb's copy holds only in-frame clones and misses some; the assay was immunoSEQ multiplex PCR. The table shows about 8,000 clones, with 80% occurring only once. Germline CDR1 is MNHEY and CDR2 is SVGAGI. This CDR3 has 15 residues. The V end lost 4 bases, the J end lost 4 bases, and 17 bases lay between the germline ends. In regard to this clone: Its antigen remains unknown.

General observations from the study: Normal lung had highest clonality; later lesions appeared denser, more diverse.

This TCR was recovered from a person aged 70 to 79 with lung adenocarcinoma. The rearrangement uses TRBV6-5 and TRBJ2-7; maybe TRBD1 (6 bases). The sequenced sample consisted of FFPE adjacent normal lung tissue. The CDR3 nucleotides are TGTGCCAGCAGTTTCCAACAGGGCATCGGGTACGAGCAGTACTTC. It is translated as CASSFQQGIGYEQYF.